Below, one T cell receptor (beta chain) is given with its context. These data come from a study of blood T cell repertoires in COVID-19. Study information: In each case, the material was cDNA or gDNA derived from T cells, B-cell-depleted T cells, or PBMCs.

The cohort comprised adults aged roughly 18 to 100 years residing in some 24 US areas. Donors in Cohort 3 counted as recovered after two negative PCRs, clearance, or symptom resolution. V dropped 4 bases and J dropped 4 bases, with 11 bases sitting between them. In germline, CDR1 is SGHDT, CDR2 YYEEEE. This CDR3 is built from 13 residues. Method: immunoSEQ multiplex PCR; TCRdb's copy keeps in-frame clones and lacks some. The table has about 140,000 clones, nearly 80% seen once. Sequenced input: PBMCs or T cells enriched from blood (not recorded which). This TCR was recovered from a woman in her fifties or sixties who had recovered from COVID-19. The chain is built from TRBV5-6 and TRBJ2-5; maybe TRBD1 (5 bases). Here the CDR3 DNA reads TGTGCCAGCAGCCAGAAGGGGTCAGAGACCCAGTACTTC. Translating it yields CASSQKGSETQYF.